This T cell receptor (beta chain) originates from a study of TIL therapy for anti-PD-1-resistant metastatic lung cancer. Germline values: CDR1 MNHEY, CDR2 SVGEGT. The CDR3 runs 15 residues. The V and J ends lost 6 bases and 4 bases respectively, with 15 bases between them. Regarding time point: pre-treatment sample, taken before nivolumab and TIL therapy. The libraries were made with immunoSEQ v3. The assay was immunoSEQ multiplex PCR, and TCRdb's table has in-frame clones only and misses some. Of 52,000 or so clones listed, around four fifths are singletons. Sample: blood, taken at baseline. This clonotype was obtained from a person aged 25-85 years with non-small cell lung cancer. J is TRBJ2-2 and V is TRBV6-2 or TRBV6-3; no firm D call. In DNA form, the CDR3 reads TGTGCCAGCAGCCCCTGGGTCTTGGGCACCGGGGAGCTGTTTTTT. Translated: CASSPWVLGTGELFF.